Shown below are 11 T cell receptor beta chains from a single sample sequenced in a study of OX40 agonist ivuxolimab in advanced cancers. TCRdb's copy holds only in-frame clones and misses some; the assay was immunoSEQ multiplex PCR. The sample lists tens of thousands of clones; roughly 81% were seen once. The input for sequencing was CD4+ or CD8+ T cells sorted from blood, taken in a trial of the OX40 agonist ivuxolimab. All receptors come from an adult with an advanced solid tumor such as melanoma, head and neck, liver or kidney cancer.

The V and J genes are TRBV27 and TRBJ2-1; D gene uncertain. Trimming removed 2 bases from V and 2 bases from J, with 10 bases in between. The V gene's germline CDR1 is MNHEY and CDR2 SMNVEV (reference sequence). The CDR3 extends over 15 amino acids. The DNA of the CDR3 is TGTGCCAGCAGTTTAATGGCGCTAACCTACAATGAGCAGTTCTTC. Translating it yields CASSLMALTYNEQFF.

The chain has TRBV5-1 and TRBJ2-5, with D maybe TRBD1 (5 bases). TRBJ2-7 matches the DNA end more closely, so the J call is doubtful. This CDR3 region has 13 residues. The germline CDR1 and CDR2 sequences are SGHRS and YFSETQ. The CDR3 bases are TGCGCCAGCAGCTTCTTTGACAGCTACGAGCAGTACTTC. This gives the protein CASSFFDSYEQYF.

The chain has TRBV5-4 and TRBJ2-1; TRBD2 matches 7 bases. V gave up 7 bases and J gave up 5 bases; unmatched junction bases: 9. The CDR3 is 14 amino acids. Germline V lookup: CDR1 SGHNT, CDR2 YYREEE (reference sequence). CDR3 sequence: CASYSLAVNNEQFF. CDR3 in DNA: TGTGCCAGCTATAGTCTAGCGGTTAACAATGAGCAGTTCTTC.

CDR3 sequence (DNA): TGTGCCAGCAGCCGCGGGACAGGGCATGGCTACACCTTC. Translating gives CASSRGTGHGYTF. V is TRBV7-8 and J is TRBJ1-2, with 9 bases matching TRBD1. This CDR3 region has 13 residues. Germline assignment: CDR1 SGHVS and CDR2 FQNEAQ. Losses at the gene ends were 5 bases for V and 6 bases for J; bases not matched to a gene: 4.

The CDR3, as DNA: TGTGCCAGCAGCTCCTTGATTGGGACTAGCCAATACAATGAGCAGTTCTTC. It codes for CASSSLIGTSQYNEQFF. This chain connects TRBV5-6 to TRBJ2-1, with TRBD2 matching over 9 bases. V lost 3 bases, J lost 4 bases, and 11 bases stayed unmatched. Germline loops: CDR1 SGHDT, CDR2 YYEEEE. The CDR3 sequence is 17 residues long.

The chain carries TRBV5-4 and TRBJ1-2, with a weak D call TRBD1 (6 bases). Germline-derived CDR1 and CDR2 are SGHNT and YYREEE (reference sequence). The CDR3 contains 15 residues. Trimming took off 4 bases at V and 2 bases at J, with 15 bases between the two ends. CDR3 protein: CASSPTAGQNYGYTF. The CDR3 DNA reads TGTGCCAGCAGCCCCACGGCTGGACAGAACTATGGCTACACCTTC.

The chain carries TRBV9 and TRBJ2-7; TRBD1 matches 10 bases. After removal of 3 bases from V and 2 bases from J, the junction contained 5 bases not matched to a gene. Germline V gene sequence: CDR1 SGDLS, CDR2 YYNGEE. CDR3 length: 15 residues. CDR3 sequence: CASSGWDRGTYEQYF. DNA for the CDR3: TGTGCCAGCAGCGGGTGGGACAGGGGAACCTACGAGCAGTACTTC.

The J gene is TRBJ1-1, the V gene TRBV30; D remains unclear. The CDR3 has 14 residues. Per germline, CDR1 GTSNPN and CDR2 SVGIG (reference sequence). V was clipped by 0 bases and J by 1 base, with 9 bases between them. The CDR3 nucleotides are TGTGCCTGGAGTGTAGGAAATACGAACACTGAAGCTTTCTTT. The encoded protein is CAWSVGNTNTEAFF.

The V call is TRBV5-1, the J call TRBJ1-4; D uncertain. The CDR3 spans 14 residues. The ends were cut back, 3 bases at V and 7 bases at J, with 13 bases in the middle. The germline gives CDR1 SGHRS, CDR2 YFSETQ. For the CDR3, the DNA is TGCGCCAGCAGCTCCATTTCGCCTCTTGAAAAACTGTTTTTT. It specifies CASSSISPLEKLFF.

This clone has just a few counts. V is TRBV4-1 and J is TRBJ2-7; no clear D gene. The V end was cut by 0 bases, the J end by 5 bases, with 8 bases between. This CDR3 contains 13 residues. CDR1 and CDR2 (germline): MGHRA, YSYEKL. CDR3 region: CASSQDVFHEQYF. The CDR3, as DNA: TGCGCCAGCAGCCAAGATGTGTTCCACGAGCAGTACTTC.

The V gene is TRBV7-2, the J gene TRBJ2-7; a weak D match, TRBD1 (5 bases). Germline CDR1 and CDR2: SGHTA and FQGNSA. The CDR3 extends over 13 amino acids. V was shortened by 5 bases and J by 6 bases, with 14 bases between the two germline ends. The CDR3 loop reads CASSAKGPREQYF. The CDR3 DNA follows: TGTGCCAGCAGCGCCAAGGGGCCGCGCGAGCAGTACTTC.